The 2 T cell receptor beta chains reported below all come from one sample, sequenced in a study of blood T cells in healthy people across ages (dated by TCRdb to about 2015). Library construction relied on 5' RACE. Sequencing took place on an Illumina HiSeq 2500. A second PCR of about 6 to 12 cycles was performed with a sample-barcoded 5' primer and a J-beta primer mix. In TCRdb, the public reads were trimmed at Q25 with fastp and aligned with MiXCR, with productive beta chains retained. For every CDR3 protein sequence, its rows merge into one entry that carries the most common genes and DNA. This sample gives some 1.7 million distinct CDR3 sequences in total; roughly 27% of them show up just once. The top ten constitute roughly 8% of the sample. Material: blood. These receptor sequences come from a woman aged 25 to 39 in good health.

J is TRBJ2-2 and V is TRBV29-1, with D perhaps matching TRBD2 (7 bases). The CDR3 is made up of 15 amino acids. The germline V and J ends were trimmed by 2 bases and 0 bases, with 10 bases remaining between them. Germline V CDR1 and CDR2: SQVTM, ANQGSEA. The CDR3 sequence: CSVEMRGPNTGELFF. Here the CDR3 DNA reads TGCAGCGTTGAAATGCGGGGGCCGAACACCGGGGAGCTGTTTTTT.

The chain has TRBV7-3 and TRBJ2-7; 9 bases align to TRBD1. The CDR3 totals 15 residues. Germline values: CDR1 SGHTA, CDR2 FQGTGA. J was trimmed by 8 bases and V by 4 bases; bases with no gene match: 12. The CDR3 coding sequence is TGTGCCAGCAGCTCCGAACCGGGACAGGGTGGGAAGCAGTACTTC. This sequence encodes CASSSEPGQGGKQYF.